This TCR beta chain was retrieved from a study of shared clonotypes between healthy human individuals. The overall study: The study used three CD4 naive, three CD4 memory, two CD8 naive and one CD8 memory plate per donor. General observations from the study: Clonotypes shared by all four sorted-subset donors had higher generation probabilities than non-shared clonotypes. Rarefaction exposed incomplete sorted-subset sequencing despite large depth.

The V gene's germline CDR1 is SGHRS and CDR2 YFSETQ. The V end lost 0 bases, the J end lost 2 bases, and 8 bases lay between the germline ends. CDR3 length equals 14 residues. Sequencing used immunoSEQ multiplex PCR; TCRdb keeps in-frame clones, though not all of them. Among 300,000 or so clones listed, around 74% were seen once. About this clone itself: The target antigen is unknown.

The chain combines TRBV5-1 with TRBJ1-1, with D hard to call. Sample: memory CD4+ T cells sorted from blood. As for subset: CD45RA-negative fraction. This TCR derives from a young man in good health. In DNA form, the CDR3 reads TGCGCCAGCAGCTTGGGACTAGTAAACACTGAAGCTTTCTTT. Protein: CASSLGLVNTEAFF. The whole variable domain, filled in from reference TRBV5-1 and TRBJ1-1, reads KAGVTQTPRYLIKTRGQQVTLSCSPISGHRSVSWYQQTPGQGLQFLFEYFSETQRNKGNFPGRFSGRQFSNSRSEMNVSTLELGDSALYLCASSLGLVNTEAFFGQGTRLTVV.